The 21 T cell receptor beta chains below come from one sample, sequenced in a study of cytomegalovirus exposure and HLA in healthy donors. Primers: 60 Vbeta forward and 13 Jbeta reverse. This table comes from immunoSEQ multiplex PCR, and its TCRdb copy is limited to in-frame clones, with some not included. The table includes about 150,000 clones, around 75% detected once. Sequencing input: PBMCs. These TCRs come from a man aged 30 to 39 in good health and CMV-seropositive.

In this sample, this clone turned up once. This chain uses TRBV11-3 with TRBJ2-5; TRBD2 matches 8 bases. Germline loops: CDR1 SGHNT, CDR2 YENEEA. The trim removed 1 base at V and 2 bases at J, leaving 3 bases unmatched. The CDR3 length is 15 residues. CDR3 residues: CASSLGPSGQETQYF. The DNA for the CDR3 is TGTGCCAGCAGCTTAGGTCCTAGCGGGCAAGAGACCCAGTACTTC. Supplemented by reference TRBV11-3 and TRBJ2-5, the full variable domain reads EAGVVQSPRYKIIEKKQPVAFWCNPISGHNTLYWYLQNLGQGPELLIRYENEEAVDDSQLPKDRFSAERLKGVDSTLKIQPAELGDSAVYLCASSLGPSGQETQYFGPGTRLLVL.

This chain joins TRBV6-1 and TRBJ1-1, with a weak D call TRBD1 (6 bases). The V gene's germline CDR1 is MNHNS and CDR2 SASEGT. V was cut by 3 bases and J by 0 bases, with 14 bases left in between. This CDR3 spans 16 amino acids. This CDR3 reads CASSDYGQQLNTEAFF. The CDR3 DNA is TGTGCCAGCAGTGACTATGGACAGCAGCTGAACACTGAAGCTTTCTTT.

The rearrangement uses TRBV9 and TRBJ2-3; possibly TRBD2 for D (6 bases). Deletions cut 1 base from V and 2 bases from J, with 8 bases between. Per the germline V gene, CDR1 is SGDLS and CDR2 is YYNGEE. The CDR3 spans 14 residues. CDR3 loop: CASSVRRDTDTQYF. The CDR3 DNA follows: TGTGCCAGCAGCGTAAGGCGGGACACAGATACGCAGTATTTT.

The CDR3 protein is CASSQDLGGQGSYEQYF. As DNA, the CDR3 is TGTGCCAGCAGCCAAGATCTGGGGGGGCAGGGCTCCTACGAGCAGTACTTC. The chain links TRBV14 to TRBJ2-7, with a tentative D call TRBD2 (7 bases). Germline loops: CDR1 SGHDN, CDR2 FVKESK. The CDR3 sequence is 17 residues long. With 0 bases removed from V and 0 bases from J, the gap between germline ends came to 15 bases.

J is TRBJ2-7 and V is TRBV6-1; D is perhaps TRBD1 (6 bases). Germline CDR1 is MNHNS and CDR2 is SASEGT. Between the trimmed V and J ends, which lost 8 bases and 3 bases, there was a span of 8 bases. The CDR3 length is 11 residues. The CDR3 DNA is TGTGCCAGCCTGGACAGCTACGAGCAGTACTTC. Translating it yields CASLDSYEQYF.

This chain links TRBV27 with TRBJ2-5; weak D call: TRBD1 (5 bases). The CDR3 totals 15 residues. V gave up 3 bases and J gave up 5 bases, with 16 bases separating them. CDR1 is MNHEY and CDR2 is SMNVEV in the germline V gene (reference sequence). The CDR3 loop reads CASSFGGAYGETQYF. For the CDR3, the DNA is TGTGCCAGCAGTTTTGGTGGGGCGTACGGGGAGACCCAGTACTTC.

The chain employs TRBV5-1 and TRBJ2-2; 7 bases are a match to TRBD1. J was trimmed by 5 bases and V by 4 bases; bases with no gene match: 8. The germline gives CDR1 SGHRS, CDR2 YFSETQ. This CDR3 is built from 15 residues. The CDR3 region is CASSPKGGDTGELFF. The DNA of the CDR3 is TGCGCCAGCAGCCCTAAAGGGGGCGATACCGGGGAGCTGTTTTTT.

CDR3 coding DNA: TGTGCCAGCACTCCCCAGAGGGACAGGGTCCAGCCCCAGCATTTT. Translation: CASTPQRDRVQPQHF. The chain uses TRBV19 and TRBJ1-5; the match to TRBD1 covers 9 bases. Looked up from germline, CDR1 is LNHDA and CDR2 is SQIVND (reference sequence). The junction had 13 bases not matched to a gene; V was cut back by 9 bases and J by 7 bases. This CDR3 is built from 15 residues. Full variable domain (rest looked up from reference TRBV19 and TRBJ1-5): DGGITQSPKYLFRKEGQNVTLSCEQNLNHDAMYWYRQDPGQGLRLIYYSQIVNDFQKGDIAEGYSVSREKKESFPLTVTSAQKNPTAFYLCASTPQRDRVQPQHFGDGTRLSIL.

This clone was detected a few times. Other DNA sequences in the same sample also yield this CDR3. V usage is TRBV6-5 and J usage is TRBJ1-1; tentatively, D is TRBD1 (5 bases). The CDR3 extends over 15 amino acids. Trimming took off 2 bases at V and 4 bases at J, with 14 bases between the two ends. Germline V gives CDR1 MNHEY, CDR2 SVGAGI. In DNA, the CDR3 is TGTGCCAGCAGTTACCAGGGCGTGGGGGGCACTGAAGCTTTCTTT. Translation: CASSYQGVGGTEAFF.

About this clone itself: This specimen includes other DNA sequences encoding the same CDR3. The chain carries TRBV6-5 and TRBJ2-7; D is perhaps TRBD1 (6 bases). Germline CDR1 and CDR2: MNHEY and SVGAGI. V shed 5 bases and J shed 2 bases, with 10 bases lying between them. The CDR3 length is 13 residues. CDR3 protein: CASSKQGTYEQYF. The CDR3 DNA reads TGTGCCAGCAGTAAGCAGGGGACCTACGAGCAGTACTTC.

This clone was counted once. The CDR3 reads CASSLRGWTEAFF. CDR3 nucleotide sequence: TGTGCCAGCAGTTTACGGGGGTGGACTGAAGCTTTCTTT. V and J are TRBV27 and TRBJ1-1, with D possibly TRBD1 on 5 matching bases. Per the germline V gene, CDR1 is MNHEY and CDR2 is SMNVEV (reference sequence). The CDR3 covers 13 residues. V was clipped by 2 bases and J by 5 bases, with 9 bases between them.

The chain is built from TRBV29-1 and TRBJ2-3; perhaps TRBD1 as D (5 bases). Germline V lookup: CDR1 SQVTM, CDR2 ANQGSEA. V was trimmed by 3 bases and J by 1 base, leaving 11 bases between them. The CDR3 runs to 14 residues. CDR3 residues: CSVEGLPGTDTQYF. CDR3 DNA: TGCAGCGTTGAGGGGCTCCCTGGCACAGATACGCAGTATTTT.

This clone showed up just a few times. The chain employs TRBV15 and TRBJ2-2, with TRBD1 as a possible D gene (6 bases). V lost 8 bases to trimming and J lost 5 bases, with 21 bases between them. Per germline, CDR1 LNHNV and CDR2 YYDKDF (reference sequence). CDR3 length equals 16 residues. CDR3 DNA: TGTGCCACCTTACTAACCAGCGCAGGGGTTACCGGGGAGCTGTTTTTT. It codes for CATLLTSAGVTGELFF.

The sample holds a few counts of this clone. J is TRBJ1-1 and V is TRBV5-1; D perhaps matches TRBD1 (5 bases). Trimming took 5 bases from V and 1 from J, leaving 12 bases between them. Germline V gene lookup returns CDR1 SGHRS and CDR2 YFSETQ. The CDR3 length is 14 residues. The CDR3 region is CASRDAGGNTEAFF. The CDR3 bases are TGCGCCAGCAGAGACGCCGGGGGGAACACTGAAGCTTTCTTT. Full variable domain (outside the CDR3, taken from reference TRBV5-1 and TRBJ1-1): KAGVTQTPRYLIKTRGQQVTLSCSPISGHRSVSWYQQTPGQGLQFLFEYFSETQRNKGNFPGRFSGRQFSNSRSEMNVSTLELGDSALYLCASRDAGGNTEAFFGQGTRLTVV.

This clone was counted once. The chain employs TRBV13 and TRBJ2-7; a weak D match, TRBD1 (5 bases). Germline V gives CDR1 PRHDT, CDR2 FYEKMQ (reference sequence). Trimming removed 0 bases from V and 6 bases from J, with 15 bases in between. This CDR3 is 15 amino acids long. Here the CDR3 DNA reads TGTGCCAGCAGCTTAGGTAGAAACAGGCTCAGCGAGCAGTACTTC. Its translation is CASSLGRNRLSEQYF.

This clone was seen just once. This chain joins TRBV7-9 and TRBJ1-2; 8 bases are a match to TRBD1. Germline V gives CDR1 SEHNR, CDR2 FQNEAQ (reference sequence). This CDR3 contains 14 residues. The V segment lost 5 bases and the J segment 3 bases; nucleotides outside the gene matches: 5. CDR3 bases: TGTGCCAGCAGCCCCGGACAGGGAGACTATGGCTACACCTTC. Translating it yields CASSPGQGDYGYTF.

The chain has TRBV27 and TRBJ2-7, with 8 bases matching TRBD1. Germline V gene sequence: CDR1 MNHEY, CDR2 SMNVEV (reference sequence). CDR3 length: 14 amino acids. V lost 1 base, J lost 12 bases, and 11 bases stayed unmatched. The CDR3 loop reads CASSLWAGGGPAYF. The CDR3 bases are TGTGCCAGCAGTTTATGGGCAGGGGGCGGCCCGGCGTACTTC.

The CDR3 coding sequence is TGTGCCAGCAGCCCGGCCCTAGCGGGGGAAGACACAGATACGCAGTATTTT. Amino acids: CASSPALAGEDTDTQYF. This chain uses TRBV9 with TRBJ2-3, with TRBD2 matching 10 bases. Germline-derived CDR1 and CDR2 are SGDLS and YYNGEE. CDR3 length: 17 amino acids. V was pared by 4 bases and J by 2 bases, with 10 bases of the junction left unmatched.

The J gene is TRBJ2-1, the V gene TRBV9; 10 positions agree with TRBD1. In germline, CDR1 is SGDLS, CDR2 YYNGEE. The CDR3 totals 16 residues. The junction had 4 bases not matched to a gene; V was cut back by 4 bases and J by 0 bases. CDR3 nucleotides: TGTGCCAGCAGCCCCGGGACAGGGGTCTCCTACAATGAGCAGTTCTTC. As protein: CASSPGTGVSYNEQFF.

The chain employs TRBV10-1 and TRBJ2-1; a weak D match, TRBD2 (6 bases). This CDR3 comprises 12 residues. Trimming left V 4 bases short and J 8 bases short, with 9 bases between. CDR1 is WNHNN and CDR2 is SYGVQD in the germline V gene (reference sequence). DNA for the CDR3: TGCGCCAGCAGTGTGCGGGGCGATGAGCAGTTCTTC. Translation: CASSVRGDEQFF.

CDR3 amino acids: CASSAGPGGNEQFF. CDR3 in DNA: TGTGCCAGCAGCGCCGGACCGGGGGGGAATGAGCAGTTCTTC. This chain uses TRBV9 with TRBJ2-1; 8 bases are shared with TRBD2. Trimming removed 3 bases from V and 7 bases from J; junction bases left unmatched: 6. From germline, CDR1 is SGDLS and CDR2 YYNGEE. The CDR3 totals 14 residues.